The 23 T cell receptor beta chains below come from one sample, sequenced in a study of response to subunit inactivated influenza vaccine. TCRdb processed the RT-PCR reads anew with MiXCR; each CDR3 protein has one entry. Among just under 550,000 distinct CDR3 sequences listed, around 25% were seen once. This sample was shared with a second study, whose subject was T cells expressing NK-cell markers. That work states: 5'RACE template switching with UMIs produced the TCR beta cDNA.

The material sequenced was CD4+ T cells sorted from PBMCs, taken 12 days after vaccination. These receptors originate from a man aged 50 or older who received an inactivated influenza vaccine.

The CDR3 loop reads CSAREPPTQTEAFF. DNA of the CDR3: TGCAGTGCTAGAGAGCCCCCCACCCAAACTGAAGCTTTCTTT. The rearrangement links TRBV20-1 to TRBJ1-1; D is unclear. Germline V CDR1 and CDR2: DFQATT, SNEGSKA (reference sequence). The CDR3 covers 14 residues. V lost 0 bases, J lost 5 bases, and 13 bases lay in between.

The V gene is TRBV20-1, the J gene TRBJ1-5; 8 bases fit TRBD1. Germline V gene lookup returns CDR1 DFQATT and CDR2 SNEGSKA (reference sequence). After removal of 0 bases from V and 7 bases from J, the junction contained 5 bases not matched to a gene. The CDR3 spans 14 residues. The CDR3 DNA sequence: TGCAGTGCTAGAGATCCGGCAGGGGGCCAGCCCCAGCATTTT. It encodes CSARDPAGGQPQHF.

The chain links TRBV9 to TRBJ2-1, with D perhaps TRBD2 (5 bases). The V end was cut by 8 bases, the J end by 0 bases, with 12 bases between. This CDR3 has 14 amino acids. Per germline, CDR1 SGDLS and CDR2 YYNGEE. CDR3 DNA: TGTGCCAGTGGGAGCGGACGCTCCTACAATGAGCAGTTCTTC. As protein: CASGSGRSYNEQFF.

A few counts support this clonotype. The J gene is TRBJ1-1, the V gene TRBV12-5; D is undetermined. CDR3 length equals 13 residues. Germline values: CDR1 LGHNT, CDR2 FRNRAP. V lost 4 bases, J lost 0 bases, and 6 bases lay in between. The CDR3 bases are TGTGCTAGTGGTTCTGCAATGAACACTGAAGCTTTCTTT. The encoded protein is CASGSAMNTEAFF. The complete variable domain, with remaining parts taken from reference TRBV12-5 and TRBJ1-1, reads DARVTQTPRHKVTEMGQEVTMRCQPILGHNTVFWYRQTMMQGLELLAYFRNRAPLDDSGMPKDRFSAEMPDATLATLKIQPSEPRDSAVYFCASGSAMNTEAFFGQGTRLTVV.

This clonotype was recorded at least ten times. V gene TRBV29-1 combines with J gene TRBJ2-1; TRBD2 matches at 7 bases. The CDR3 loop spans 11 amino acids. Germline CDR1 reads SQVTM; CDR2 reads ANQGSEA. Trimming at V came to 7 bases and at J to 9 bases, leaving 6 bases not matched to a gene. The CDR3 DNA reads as TGCAGCGCAAAACTAGCGAGTGAGCAGTTCTTC. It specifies CSAKLASEQFF.

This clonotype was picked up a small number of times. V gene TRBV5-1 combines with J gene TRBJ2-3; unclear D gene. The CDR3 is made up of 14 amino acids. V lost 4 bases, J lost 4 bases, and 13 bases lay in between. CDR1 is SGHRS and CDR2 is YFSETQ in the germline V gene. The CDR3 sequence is CASSRGSGADTQYF. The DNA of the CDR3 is TGCGCCAGCAGCCGTGGGTCAGGCGCAGATACGCAGTATTTT.

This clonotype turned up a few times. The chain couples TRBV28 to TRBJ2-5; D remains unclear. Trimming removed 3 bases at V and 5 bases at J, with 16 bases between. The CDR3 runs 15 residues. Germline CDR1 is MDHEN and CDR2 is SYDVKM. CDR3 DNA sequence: TGTGCCAGCAGTTTTCCTTCCGTCGGTACGGAGACCCAGTACTTC. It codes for CASSFPSVGTETQYF.

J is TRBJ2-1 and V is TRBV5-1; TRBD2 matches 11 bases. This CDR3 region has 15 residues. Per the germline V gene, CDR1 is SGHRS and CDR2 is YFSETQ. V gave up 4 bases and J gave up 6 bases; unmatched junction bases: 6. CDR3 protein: CASSLTSGSVNEQFF. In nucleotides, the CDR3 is TGCGCCAGCAGCCTCACTAGCGGGAGTGTCAATGAGCAGTTCTTC.

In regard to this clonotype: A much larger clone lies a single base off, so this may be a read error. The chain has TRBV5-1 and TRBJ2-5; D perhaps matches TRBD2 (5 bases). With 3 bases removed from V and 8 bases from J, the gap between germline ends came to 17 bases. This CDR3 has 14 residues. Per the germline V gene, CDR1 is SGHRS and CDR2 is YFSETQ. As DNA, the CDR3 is TGCGCCAGCAGCTCCTCGGGAATTGGAGACACCCAGTACTTC. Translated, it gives CASSSSGIGDTQYF.

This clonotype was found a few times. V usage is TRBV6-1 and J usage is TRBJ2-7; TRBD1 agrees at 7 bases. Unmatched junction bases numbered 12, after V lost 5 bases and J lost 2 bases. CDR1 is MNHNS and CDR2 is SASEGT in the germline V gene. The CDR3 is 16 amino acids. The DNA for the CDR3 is TGTGCCAGCAGTCGTTCTTCGGACAGGTCAACCTACGAGCAGTACTTC. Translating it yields CASSRSSDRSTYEQYF.

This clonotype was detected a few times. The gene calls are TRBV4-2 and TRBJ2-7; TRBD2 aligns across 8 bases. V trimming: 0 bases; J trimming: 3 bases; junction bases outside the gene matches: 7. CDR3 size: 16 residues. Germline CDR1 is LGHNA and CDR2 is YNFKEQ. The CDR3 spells CASSQELGAGDYEQYF. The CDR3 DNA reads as TGTGCCAGCAGCCAAGAACTAGGAGCGGGAGACTACGAGCAGTACTTC.

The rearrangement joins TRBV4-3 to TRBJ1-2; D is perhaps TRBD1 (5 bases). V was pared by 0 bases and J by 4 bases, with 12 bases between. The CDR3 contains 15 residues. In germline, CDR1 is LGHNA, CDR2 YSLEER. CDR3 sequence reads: CASSQEQAFGYGYTF. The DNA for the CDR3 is TGCGCCAGCAGCCAAGAACAGGCGTTCGGCTATGGCTACACCTTC.

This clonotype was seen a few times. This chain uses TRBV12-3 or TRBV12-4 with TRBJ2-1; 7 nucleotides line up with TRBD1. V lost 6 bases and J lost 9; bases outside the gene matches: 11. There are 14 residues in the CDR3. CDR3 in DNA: TGTGCCAGCAGGTATACCGGGACAGAGAGTGAGCAGTTCTTC. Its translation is CASRYTGTESEQFF.

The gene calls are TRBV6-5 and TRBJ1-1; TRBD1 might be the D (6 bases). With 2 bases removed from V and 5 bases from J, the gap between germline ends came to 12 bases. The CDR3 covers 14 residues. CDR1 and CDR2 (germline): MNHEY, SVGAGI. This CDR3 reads CASSYNTDSTEAFF. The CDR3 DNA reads TGTGCCAGCAGTTACAATACGGACAGTACTGAAGCTTTCTTT.

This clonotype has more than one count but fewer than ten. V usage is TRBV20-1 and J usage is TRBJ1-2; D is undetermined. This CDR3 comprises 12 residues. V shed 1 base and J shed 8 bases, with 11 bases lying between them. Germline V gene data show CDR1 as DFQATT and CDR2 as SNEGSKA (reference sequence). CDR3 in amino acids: CSARVPGLGYTF. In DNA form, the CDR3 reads TGCAGTGCTAGAGTTCCAGGACTCGGCTACACCTTC.

CDR3 in amino acids: CSAPTGYEQYF. As DNA, the CDR3 is TGCAGTGCTCCGACAGGTTACGAGCAGTACTTC. The rearrangement uses TRBV20-1 and TRBJ2-7; D is perhaps TRBD1 (6 bases). There are 11 residues in the CDR3. The V end lost 5 bases, the J end lost 4 bases, and 9 bases lay between the germline ends. Germline values: CDR1 DFQATT, CDR2 SNEGSKA (reference sequence).

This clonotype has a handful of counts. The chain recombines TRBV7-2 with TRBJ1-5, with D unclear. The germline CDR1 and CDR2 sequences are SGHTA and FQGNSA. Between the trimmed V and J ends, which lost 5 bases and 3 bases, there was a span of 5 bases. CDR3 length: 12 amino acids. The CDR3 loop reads CASSVYNQPQHF. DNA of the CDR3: TGTGCCAGCAGCGTTTACAATCAGCCCCAGCATTTT.

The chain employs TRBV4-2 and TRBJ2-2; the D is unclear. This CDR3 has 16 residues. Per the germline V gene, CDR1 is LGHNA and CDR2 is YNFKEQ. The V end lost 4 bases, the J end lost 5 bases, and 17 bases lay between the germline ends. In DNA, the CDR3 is TGTGCCAGCAGCCCGACTCCGAAGTGGGCTACCGGGGAGCTGTTTTTT. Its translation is CASSPTPKWATGELFF.

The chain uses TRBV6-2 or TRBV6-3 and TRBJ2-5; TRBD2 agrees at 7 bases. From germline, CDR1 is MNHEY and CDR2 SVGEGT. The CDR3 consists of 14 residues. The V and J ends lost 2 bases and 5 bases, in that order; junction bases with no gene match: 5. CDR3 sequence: CASSYGGGLETQYF. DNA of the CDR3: TGTGCCAGCAGTTACGGGGGGGGATTGGAGACCCAGTACTTC.

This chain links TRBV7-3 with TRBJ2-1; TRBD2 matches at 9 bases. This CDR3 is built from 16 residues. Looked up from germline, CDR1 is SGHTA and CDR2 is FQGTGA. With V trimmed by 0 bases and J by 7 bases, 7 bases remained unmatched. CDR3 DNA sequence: TGTGCCAGCAGCTTAACGTTCGGACTAGCGCGGAATGAGCAGTTCTTC. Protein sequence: CASSLTFGLARNEQFF.

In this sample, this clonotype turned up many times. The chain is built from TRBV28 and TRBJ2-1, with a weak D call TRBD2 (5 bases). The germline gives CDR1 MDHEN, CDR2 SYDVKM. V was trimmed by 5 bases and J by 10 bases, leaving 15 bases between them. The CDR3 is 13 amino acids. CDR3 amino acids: CASSTGLIPEQFF. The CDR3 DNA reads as TGTGCCAGCAGTACCGGACTGATCCCCGAGCAGTTCTTC.

CDR3 sequence (DNA): TGCGCCAGCAGCCGCTCAGGACTAGCGGCTTACAATGAGCAGTTCTTC. It codes for CASSRSGLAAYNEQFF. The chain employs TRBV4-1 and TRBJ2-1; 10 bases map to TRBD2. Germline CDR1 is MGHRA and CDR2 is YSYEKL. The ends lost 4 bases at V and 4 bases at J; junction bases unmatched: 7. The CDR3 runs to 16 residues.

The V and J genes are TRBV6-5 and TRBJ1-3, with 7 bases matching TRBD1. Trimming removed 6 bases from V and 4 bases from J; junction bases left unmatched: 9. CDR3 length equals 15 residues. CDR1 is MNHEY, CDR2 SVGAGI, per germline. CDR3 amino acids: CASRSSTGLGNTIYF. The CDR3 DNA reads TGTGCCAGCAGATCCTCGACAGGGTTAGGAAACACCATATATTTT.